These 23 T cell receptor beta chains were all obtained from the same sample, sequenced in a study of blood T cells in healthy people across ages. For the second PCR, which ran for about 7 to 12 cycles, a sample-barcoded 5' primer and a J-beta primer mix were used. TCRdb reprocessed the 5' RACE reads with MiXCR, giving one entry per CDR3 protein. The top ten clones hold around 9.6% of a sample with more than 750,000 distinct CDR3 sequences, about 27% of them seen once. A further study also used this sample, focusing on T cells of mothers and their children.

The sequencing sample was made of blood. These receptors were taken from a middle-aged woman in good health.

This clonotype has only a few counts. The rearrangement links TRBV9 to TRBJ1-1, with D possibly being TRBD1 (5 bases). Trimming removed 0 bases from V and 6 bases from J, with 15 bases in between. CDR1 and CDR2 (germline): SGDLS, YYNGEE. The CDR3 contains 15 residues. The DNA for the CDR3 is TGTGCCAGCAGCGTAGGAGGTCAGGGAATCTCTGAAGCTTTCTTT. Translating it yields CASSVGGQGISEAFF. The variable domain in full, with the rest retrieved from reference TRBV9 and TRBJ1-1, is DSGVTQTPKHLITATGQRVTLRCSPRSGDLSVYWYQQSLDQGLQFLIQYYNGEERAKGNILERFSAQQFPDLHSELNLSSLELGDSALYFCASSVGGQGISEAFFGQGTRLTVV.

This sequence joins TRBV5-1 and TRBJ2-7; no clear D gene. Trimming removed 6 bases at V and 2 bases at J, with 15 bases between. Germline-derived CDR1 and CDR2 are SGHRS and YFSETQ. This CDR3 region has 14 residues. The DNA of the CDR3 is TGCGCCAGCAATTATGAAGGTCTAGCCTACGAGCAGTACTTC. This encodes CASNYEGLAYEQYF.

The chain links TRBV12-3 or TRBV12-4 to TRBJ1-2; no firm D call. The V end was cut by 3 bases, the J end by 7 bases, with 12 bases between. CDR3 size: 13 residues. CDR3 DNA sequence: TGTGCCAGCAGTTTGCAGCAGATGGCTGGCTACACCTTC. Amino acids: CASSLQQMAGYTF.

The chain uses TRBV6-1 and TRBJ2-1; D tentatively fits TRBD1 or TRBD2 (6 bases each). Per the germline V gene, CDR1 is MNHNS and CDR2 is SASEGT. The V end was cut by 5 bases, the J end by 4 bases, with 27 bases between. This CDR3 region has 19 residues. This chain's CDR3 is CASSTLAGRGGLAYNEQFF. The CDR3 DNA reads as TGTGCCAGCAGTACCCTGGCAGGGAGAGGGGGGCTGGCTTACAATGAGCAGTTCTTC.

This clonotype was seen at least ten times. This may be a read error, as it is one base from a much larger clone. This chain links TRBV12-3 or TRBV12-4 with TRBJ2-1; 8 bases agree with TRBD2. The DNA end lines up better with TRBJ2-7; the J call may be wrong. The CDR3 extends over 15 amino acids. The CDR3 nucleotides read TGTGCCAGCAGTCTAACTAGCGGTGGGGACAATGAGCAGTACTTC. Its translation: CASSLTSGGDNEQYF.

The sample holds a few counts of this clonotype. V is TRBV19 and J is TRBJ1-1; TRBD1 aligns across 8 bases. The V segment lost 3 bases and the J segment 5 bases; nucleotides outside the gene matches: 8. Germline V lookup: CDR1 LNHDA, CDR2 SQIVND (reference sequence). This CDR3 comprises 15 residues. The CDR3 sequence: CASSILGQGGTEAFF. CDR3 nucleotides: TGTGCCAGTAGTATCCTAGGACAGGGTGGTACTGAAGCTTTCTTT.

The chain has TRBV28 and TRBJ2-5; D uncertain. The V gene lost 4 bases and the J gene lost 5 bases, with 23 bases spanning the gap. Germline CDR1 is MDHEN and CDR2 is SYDVKM. The CDR3 totals 17 residues. The CDR3 coding sequence is TGTGCCAGCAGTTCCCCCTCACCGCCGGGTACCGGTGAGACCCAGTACTTC. Its translation is CASSSPSPPGTGETQYF.

About this clonotype: A much larger clone lies a single base off, so this may be a read error. The J gene is TRBJ2-5, the V gene TRBV7-2; maybe TRBD1 (6 bases). V shed 6 bases and J shed 5 bases, with 16 bases lying between them. The CDR3 contains 14 residues. CDR1 is SGHTA and CDR2 is FQGNSA in the germline V gene. The CDR3 DNA sequence: TGTGCCAGCAGGCCCACCAGGGGAAGGGAGACCCAGTACTTC. Protein sequence: CASRPTRGRETQYF.

About this clonotype: At one end the junction does not follow the germline gene, possibly because of a read error. As DNA, the CDR3 is TGCGCCAGCAGCTTGGACGGTGTGAACGCTGAAGCTTTCTTT. Its translation: CASSLDGVNAEAFF. This chain connects TRBV5-1 to TRBJ1-1, with no clear D. Germline assignment: CDR1 SGHRS and CDR2 YFSETQ. The length of the CDR3 is 14 residues.

The rearrangement links TRBV12-3 or TRBV12-4 to TRBJ1-6; D is possibly TRBD1 (5 bases). V lost 6 bases and J lost 8, with 14 bases in between. This CDR3 is built from 14 residues. This CDR3 is CASRPPQGDSPLHF. In DNA, the CDR3 is TGTGCCAGCAGGCCCCCGCAGGGCGATTCACCCCTCCACTTT.

Notes on this clonotype: A much larger clonotype is one base distant, so this may be a read error. The gene calls are TRBV10-3 and TRBJ2-4, with 9 nucleotides matching TRBD1. The end of the DNA fits TRBJ2-5 better, so the J call may be wrong. The germline V gene has CDR1 ENHRY and CDR2 SYGVKD. This CDR3 contains 14 residues. The CDR3 protein is CASREDRGQKTQYF. The CDR3 DNA sequence: TGTGCCTCTCGAGAGGACAGGGGCCAAAAGACCCAGTACTTC.

This clonotype has just a few counts. This chain links TRBV3-1 with TRBJ1-1; D call uncertain. Trimming took 0 bases from V and 9 from J, leaving 11 bases between them. Germline CDR1 reads LGHDT; CDR2 reads YNNKEL (reference sequence). The CDR3 runs 13 residues. Here the CDR3 reads CASSQDTAAKAFF. In DNA form, the CDR3 reads TGTGCCAGCAGCCAAGACACGGCAGCCAAAGCTTTCTTT.

The chain recombines TRBV12-3 or TRBV12-4 with TRBJ2-3, with 10 bases lining up with TRBD1. The V gene end was trimmed by 7 bases and the J gene end by 2 bases; junction bases not matched to a gene: 3. The CDR3 is made up of 14 amino acids. As DNA, the CDR3 is TGTGCCAGCATTCGACAGGGGGCCACAGATACGCAGTATTTT. Protein: CASIRQGATDTQYF.

The rearrangement joins TRBV27 to TRBJ2-6; D gene ambiguous. The V gene lost 5 bases and the J gene lost 6 bases, with 26 bases spanning the gap. This CDR3 contains 19 residues. Per germline, CDR1 MNHEY and CDR2 SMNVEV (reference sequence). In nucleotides, the CDR3 is TGTGCCAGCAGTCCGCTAGACGGAGCCAATCTCGGTGAGGCCAACGTCCTGACTTTC. Encoded protein: CASSPLDGANLGEANVLTF. Full variable domain (remainder filled in from reference TRBV27 and TRBJ2-6): EAQVTQNPRYLITVTGKKLTVTCSQNMNHEYMSWYRQDPGLGLRQIYYSMNVEVTDKGDVPEGYKVSRKEKRNFPLILESPSPNQTSLYFCASSPLDGANLGEANVLTFGAGSRLTVL.

A few counts support this clonotype. The V call is TRBV18, the J call TRBJ1-5; D is perhaps TRBD1 (5 bases). Germline lookup yields CDR1 KGHSH and CDR2 LQKENI. Trimming took off 2 bases at V and 3 bases at J, with 8 bases between the two ends. There are 14 residues in the CDR3. The CDR3 DNA is TGTGCCAGCTCACCAGCGACAGACAATCAGCCCCAGCATTTT. Amino acid sequence: CASSPATDNQPQHF.

Many counts were recorded for this clonotype. The chain is built from TRBV7-6 and TRBJ2-5; TRBD1 matches 7 bases. Losses at the gene ends were 8 bases for V and 3 bases for J; bases not matched to a gene: 0. CDR3 length: 11 residues. Germline CDR1 reads SGHVS; CDR2 reads FNYEAQ. The CDR3 is CASGTEETQYF. The CDR3 nucleotides are TGTGCCAGCGGGACAGAAGAGACCCAGTACTTC.

This clonotype was found many times. The gene calls are TRBV20-1 and TRBJ2-7, with no clear D. The CDR3 runs 13 residues. Germline lookup yields CDR1 DFQATT and CDR2 SNEGSKA (reference sequence). V was cut by 0 bases and J by 2 bases, with 8 bases left in between. The CDR3 spells CSARDHLPYEQYF. Written as DNA, the CDR3 is TGCAGTGCTAGAGATCATTTACCCTACGAGCAGTACTTC.

CDR3: CATGTGHPGELFF. The CDR3 coding sequence is TGTGCCACCGGAACAGGTCACCCCGGGGAGCTGTTTTTT. The chain carries TRBV24-1 and TRBJ2-2, with D maybe TRBD1 (5 bases). With 9 bases removed from V and 6 bases from J, the gap between germline ends came to 13 bases. The CDR3 length is 13 residues. Germline V lookup: CDR1 KGHDR, CDR2 SFDVKD.

This clonotype was recorded once. The chain uses TRBV29-1 and TRBJ2-3; D uncertain. Germline-derived CDR1 and CDR2 are SQVTM and ANQGSEA. Trimming left V 5 bases short and J 2 bases short, with 5 bases between. The CDR3 length is 11 residues. The CDR3 protein is CSVHFTDTQYF. The CDR3 bases are TGCAGCGTTCACTTCACAGATACGCAGTATTTT.

This clonotype was detected a few times. This chain connects TRBV6-6 to TRBJ1-5; D may be TRBD1 (6 bases). Trimming shortened V by 0 bases and J by 11 bases, and 14 bases separated the two germline ends. Germline CDR1 reads MNHNY; CDR2 reads SVGAGI (reference sequence). The CDR3 is made up of 14 amino acids. The CDR3 DNA is TGTGCCAGCAGTTACTCGTTGGGGGGCTCGGCCCAGCATTTT. It translates to CASSYSLGGSAQHF.

This clonotype was counted ten times or more. The chain has TRBV29-1 and TRBJ2-7; D may be TRBD1 or TRBD2 (5 bases each). This CDR3 region has 13 residues. Deletions cut 2 bases from V and 1 base from J, with 9 bases between. CDR1 and CDR2 (germline): SQVTM, ANQGSEA. The CDR3 spells CSVELGESYEQYF. The CDR3 coding sequence is TGCAGCGTTGAATTGGGGGAATCCTACGAGCAGTACTTC.

V gene TRBV28 combines with J gene TRBJ1-2, with 10 nucleotides matching TRBD1. V lost 7 bases to trimming and J lost 4 bases; unmatched junction nucleotides: 15. Germline values: CDR1 MDHEN, CDR2 SYDVKM. The CDR3 covers 17 residues. This CDR3 reads CASNLLGQGTPSYGYTF. CDR3 bases: TGTGCCAGCAATCTCCTGGGACAGGGGACCCCCAGCTATGGCTACACCTTC.

The rearrangement joins TRBV4-2 to TRBJ2-3; D is perhaps TRBD2 (7 bases). The CDR3 contains 19 residues. CDR1 LGHNA and CDR2 YNFKEQ come from the germline V gene. Trimming cost V 0 bases and J 0 bases, with 19 bases left between them. The CDR3 nucleotides read TGTGCCAGCAGCCAAGATGTCAGTCGGGGGGCTAAGAGCACAGATACGCAGTATTTT. This sequence encodes CASSQDVSRGAKSTDTQYF.